A selection of T cell receptor beta chains follows, all from one sample in a study of cytomegalovirus exposure and HLA in healthy donors. TCRdb's table, derived via immunoSEQ multiplex PCR, lists solely in-frame clones and lacks some. Among 84,000 or so clones listed, around four fifths were seen once. Material: PBMCs. The receptors shown here come from a man aged 30-40 years in good health and CMV-seronegative. CDR3s include the opening cysteine and the closing phenylalanine or tryptophan. Fields, in order: V gene, CDR3 length, clone size, D gene, J gene, CDR3 DNA, CDR3 protein. D genes are given only for firm matches. Clone size is not always given. Where it is, it says once, few, many or a class for expanded clones.

v_gene: TRBV27; len: 13; abundance: -; d_gene: -; j_gene: TRBJ1-1; CDR3nt: TGTGCCAGCAGAGATACAGGGAACACTGAAGCTTTCTTT; CDR3aa: CASRDTGNTEAFF
v_gene: TRBV12-5; len: 12; abundance: -; d_gene: -; j_gene: TRBJ1-1; CDR3nt: TGTGCTAGTGGTTTGGTACGGACTGAAGCTTTCTTT; CDR3aa: CASGLVRTEAFF
v_gene: TRBV2; len: 18; abundance: -; d_gene: -; j_gene: TRBJ2-7; CDR3nt: TGTGCCAGCAGTGTAAGAGGGGACGCTCCGACCCGCCGGGAGGAGCAGTACTTC; CDR3aa: CASSVRGDAPTRREEQYF
v_gene: TRBV19; len: 13; abundance: -; d_gene: TRBD1; j_gene: TRBJ1-2; CDR3nt: TGTGCCAGTAGTATTGACAGGGAAAATGGCTACACCTTC; CDR3aa: CASSIDRENGYTF
v_gene: TRBV11-3; len: 12; abundance: -; d_gene: TRBD1; j_gene: TRBJ1-1; CDR3nt: TGTGCCAGCAGTCAGGGGGACGTTGAAGCTTTCTTT; CDR3aa: CASSQGDVEAFF
v_gene: TRBV5-1; len: 16; abundance: -; d_gene: TRBD2; j_gene: TRBJ2-1; CDR3nt: TGCGCCAGCAGCTTGGAGGGACTAGTGTCCTACAATGAGCAGTTCTTC; CDR3aa: CASSLEGLVSYNEQFF
v_gene: TRBV15; len: 15; abundance: -; d_gene: -; j_gene: TRBJ2-3; CDR3nt: TGTGCCACCAGCAGAGATCCCATAGCCACAGATACGCAGTATTTT; CDR3aa: CATSRDPIATDTQYF
v_gene: TRBV29-1; len: 15; abundance: -; d_gene: TRBD1; j_gene: TRBJ2-7; CDR3nt: TGCAGCGTTGAGGGGCTTGGGACAGCAACCTACGAGCAGTACTTC; CDR3aa: CSVEGLGTATYEQYF
v_gene: TRBV6-1; len: 16; abundance: -; d_gene: TRBD2; j_gene: TRBJ2-5; CDR3nt: TGTGCCAGCAGTGTTCTAGCGGGGAGCCCCCAAGAGACCCAGTACTTC; CDR3aa: CASSVLAGSPQETQYF
v_gene: TRBV30; len: 16; abundance: -; d_gene: -; j_gene: TRBJ2-3; CDR3nt: TGTGCCTGGAGTCCCCCTCCGAGGACACGTCCAGATACGCAGTATTTT; CDR3aa: CAWSPPPRTRPDTQYF
v_gene: TRBV10-3; len: 16; abundance: -; d_gene: TRBD2; j_gene: TRBJ2-2; CDR3nt: TGTGCCATCTCCAGATTTAGCGGGGGATCCACCGGGGAGCTGTTTTTT; CDR3aa: CAISRFSGGSTGELFF
v_gene: TRBV20-1; len: 11; abundance: -; d_gene: -; j_gene: TRBJ1-2; CDR3nt: TGCAGTGCGCACGCGGTCTATGGCTACACCTTC; CDR3aa: CSAHAVYGYTF
v_gene: TRBV29-1; len: 13; abundance: -; d_gene: -; j_gene: TRBJ1-5; CDR3nt: TGCAGCGTTGTTAGTGATAGCAATCAGCCCCAGCATTTT; CDR3aa: CSVVSDSNQPQHF
v_gene: TRBV5-1; len: 16; abundance: -; d_gene: TRBD1; j_gene: TRBJ2-2; CDR3nt: TGCGCCAGCAGCCCCGGACAGGGGGTGATTACCGGGGAGCTGTTTTTT; CDR3aa: CASSPGQGVITGELFF
v_gene: TRBV6-5; len: 12; abundance: -; d_gene: TRBD1; j_gene: TRBJ2-7; CDR3nt: TGTGCCAGCGGGGGACAGAACTACGAGCAGTACTTC; CDR3aa: CASGGQNYEQYF
v_gene: TRBV10-3; len: 14; abundance: -; d_gene: -; j_gene: TRBJ1-2; CDR3nt: TGTGCCATCAGTGAGTCAGGGGTAGAAATTGGCTACACCTTC; CDR3aa: CAISESGVEIGYTF
v_gene: TRBV5-1; len: 15; abundance: -; d_gene: -; j_gene: TRBJ1-3; CDR3nt: TGCGCCAGCAGCTTTGACAGCACCTCTGGAAACACCATATATTTT; CDR3aa: CASSFDSTSGNTIYF
v_gene: TRBV29-1; len: 13; abundance: -; d_gene: TRBD1; j_gene: TRBJ2-7; CDR3nt: TGCAGCGTTGAGAAGGGGGCTAGCCACGAGCAGTACTTC; CDR3aa: CSVEKGASHEQYF
v_gene: TRBV14; len: 14; abundance: few; d_gene: -; j_gene: TRBJ2-1; CDR3nt: TGTGCCAGCAGCCAAGGCATCCGTGCGTCTGAGCAGTTCTTC; CDR3aa: CASSQGIRASEQFF
v_gene: TRBV30; len: 15; abundance: -; d_gene: -; j_gene: TRBJ2-7; CDR3nt: TGTGCCTGGAGTAGGATCCGGGACTGGAACTACGAGCAGTACTTC; CDR3aa: CAWSRIRDWNYEQYF
v_gene: TRBV6-1; len: 13; abundance: -; d_gene: -; j_gene: TRBJ2-2; CDR3nt: TGTGCCAGCAGTGCGGGTCCGGCCGGGGAGCTGTTTTTT; CDR3aa: CASSAGPAGELFF
v_gene: TRBV7-8; len: 15; abundance: -; d_gene: TRBD1; j_gene: TRBJ2-7; CDR3nt: TGTGCCAGCAGCCCGGAGGGGGACAGGCCTTACGAGCAGTACTTC; CDR3aa: CASSPEGDRPYEQYF
v_gene: TRBV11-3; len: 14; abundance: -; d_gene: TRBD1; j_gene: TRBJ1-1; CDR3nt: TGTGCCAGCAGCCCACAGGGGGCGGCCACTGAAGCTTTCTTT; CDR3aa: CASSPQGAATEAFF
v_gene: TRBV7-3; len: 15; abundance: -; d_gene: -; j_gene: TRBJ2-2; CDR3nt: TGTGCCAGCAGCTTACAGGGGTCGAACACCGGGGAGCTGTTTTTT; CDR3aa: CASSLQGSNTGELFF
v_gene: TRBV7-2; len: 13; abundance: once; d_gene: TRBD2; j_gene: TRBJ2-3; CDR3nt: TGTGCCAGCAGCCTGGGGGGGACAGATACGCAGTATTTT; CDR3aa: CASSLGGTDTQYF
v_gene: TRBV9; len: 17; abundance: -; d_gene: TRBD2; j_gene: TRBJ2-1; CDR3nt: TGTGCCAGCAGCGTAGGGGTAGGACTAGCGGGGGTGAATGAGCAGTTCTTC; CDR3aa: CASSVGVGLAGVNEQFF
v_gene: TRBV6-6; len: 15; abundance: -; d_gene: TRBD1; j_gene: TRBJ1-5; CDR3nt: TGTGCCAGCAGTTCGAGGACAGGAATTAGTAAGCCCCAGCATTTT; CDR3aa: CASSSRTGISKPQHF
v_gene: TRBV9; len: 14; abundance: -; d_gene: -; j_gene: TRBJ1-1; CDR3nt: TGTGCCAGCAGCGTAGGACAGGATGCAACTGAAGCTTTCTTT; CDR3aa: CASSVGQDATEAFF
v_gene: TRBV28; len: 15; abundance: once; d_gene: TRBD1; j_gene: TRBJ1-5; CDR3nt: TGTGCCATCCGACAGGGGGCCAGGAGCAATCAGCCCCAGCATTTT; CDR3aa: CAIRQGARSNQPQHF
v_gene: TRBV6-5; len: 13; abundance: -; d_gene: -; j_gene: TRBJ1-1; CDR3nt: TGTGCCAGCAGCCAGGGTAAAGGCACTGAAGCTTTCTTT; CDR3aa: CASSQGKGTEAFF
v_gene: TRBV4-1; len: 14; abundance: -; d_gene: TRBD2; j_gene: TRBJ2-7; CDR3nt: TGCGCCAGCAGCCCACCGGGACTAGCCTACGAGCAGTACTTC; CDR3aa: CASSPPGLAYEQYF
v_gene: TRBV4-2; len: 16; abundance: -; d_gene: TRBD2; j_gene: TRBJ2-2; CDR3nt: TGTGCCAGCAGCCGGCGGGGGGGATCCTACACCGGGGAGCTGTTTTTT; CDR3aa: CASSRRGGSYTGELFF
v_gene: TRBV13; len: 13; abundance: -; d_gene: -; j_gene: TRBJ2-5; CDR3nt: TGTGCCAGCAGCCGATCTCCTAGGTTAGCCCAGTACTTC; CDR3aa: CASSRSPRLAQYF
v_gene: TRBV9; len: 12; abundance: -; d_gene: -; j_gene: TRBJ2-3; CDR3nt: TGTGCCAGCAGCTATGGAGGGGATACGCAGTATTTT; CDR3aa: CASSYGGDTQYF
v_gene: TRBV28; len: 14; abundance: few; d_gene: -; j_gene: TRBJ1-4; CDR3nt: TGTGCCAGCAGTTACCCAGGGTTTAATGAAAAACTGTTTTTT; CDR3aa: CASSYPGFNEKLFF
v_gene: TRBV5-1; len: 16; abundance: -; d_gene: TRBD1; j_gene: TRBJ1-1; CDR3nt: TGCGCCAGCAGTTCTTTAGGACAGGGGTTTGACACTGAAGCTTTCTTT; CDR3aa: CASSSLGQGFDTEAFF
v_gene: TRBV6-5; len: 15; abundance: -; d_gene: -; j_gene: TRBJ2-2; CDR3nt: TGTGCCAGCAGTTACGAAGGTCGGGGCACCGGGGAGCTGTTTTTT; CDR3aa: CASSYEGRGTGELFF
v_gene: TRBV2; len: 15; abundance: -; d_gene: TRBD2; j_gene: TRBJ2-1; CDR3nt: TGTGCCAGCACCAAGACTAGCGGGGGTCGAAATGAGCAGTTCTTC; CDR3aa: CASTKTSGGRNEQFF
v_gene: TRBV6-1; len: 15; abundance: -; d_gene: -; j_gene: TRBJ1-6; CDR3nt: TGTGCCAGCAGTGTAAGTGAGGGCGCCAATTCACCCCTCCACTTT; CDR3aa: CASSVSEGANSPLHF
v_gene: TRBV30; len: 17; abundance: -; d_gene: TRBD1; j_gene: TRBJ2-1; CDR3nt: TGTGCCTGGAGATTCACAGGGGGCTTCGTGCCGGGCAATGAGCAGTTCTTC; CDR3aa: CAWRFTGGFVPGNEQFF
v_gene: TRBV13; len: 14; abundance: -; d_gene: -; j_gene: TRBJ1-1; CDR3nt: TGTGCCAGCAGCTCGCTGGACATGAACACTGAAGCTTTCTTT; CDR3aa: CASSSLDMNTEAFF
v_gene: TRBV6-5; len: 13; abundance: once; d_gene: -; j_gene: TRBJ1-3; CDR3nt: TGTGCCACTCGTGGGAGGACTGGAAACACCATATATTTT; CDR3aa: CATRGRTGNTIYF
v_gene: TRBV9; len: 11; abundance: -; d_gene: -; j_gene: TRBJ2-1; CDR3nt: TGTGCCAGCAGTGACAACAATGAGCAGTTCTTC; CDR3aa: CASSDNNEQFF
v_gene: TRBV25-1; len: 15; abundance: -; d_gene: TRBD2; j_gene: TRBJ2-5; CDR3nt: TGTGCCAGCAGTGATGGTTCTAGCGGGACCCGGGCCCAGTACTTC; CDR3aa: CASSDGSSGTRAQYF
v_gene: TRBV18; len: 21; abundance: -; d_gene: -; j_gene: TRBJ2-2; CDR3nt: TGTGCCAGCTCACCTAGCAGAGCCCCGACAGGCTTGATTACTAACACCGGGGAGCTGTTTTTT; CDR3aa: CASSPSRAPTGLITNTGELFF
v_gene: TRBV25-1; len: 12; abundance: -; d_gene: -; j_gene: TRBJ2-7; CDR3nt: TGTGCCAGCAGTCTTCACGGTTACGAGCAGTACTTC; CDR3aa: CASSLHGYEQYF
v_gene: TRBV6-5; len: 15; abundance: -; d_gene: -; j_gene: TRBJ2-4; CDR3nt: TGTGCCAGCAGTTACTCGACCAGGGGTAAAAACATTCAGTACTTC; CDR3aa: CASSYSTRGKNIQYF
v_gene: TRBV6-1; len: 17; abundance: -; d_gene: TRBD1; j_gene: TRBJ2-3; CDR3nt: TGTGCCAGCAGTGAAATCCTGGGGACAGGGGGCACAGATACGCAGTATTTT; CDR3aa: CASSEILGTGGTDTQYF
v_gene: TRBV5-1; len: 15; abundance: -; d_gene: TRBD1; j_gene: TRBJ1-2; CDR3nt: TGCGCCAGCAGCTGGGAGGGACAGGGAGGATATGGCTACACCTTC; CDR3aa: CASSWEGQGGYGYTF
v_gene: TRBV19; len: 15; abundance: once; d_gene: -; j_gene: TRBJ2-5; CDR3nt: TGTGCCAGTAGTCCCGGCCCAGCGAGGGCGGAGACCCAGTACTTC; CDR3aa: CASSPGPARAETQYF
v_gene: TRBV11-2; len: 15; abundance: few; d_gene: TRBD2; j_gene: TRBJ2-7; CDR3nt: TGTGCCAGCAGCTCATACGGGGGGGCGAGCTACGAGCAGTACTTC; CDR3aa: CASSSYGGASYEQYF
v_gene: TRBV27; len: 13; abundance: -; d_gene: -; j_gene: TRBJ1-2; CDR3nt: TGTGCCAGCACCACCGACACTAACTATGGCTACACCTTC; CDR3aa: CASTTDTNYGYTF